This T cell receptor (beta chain) was captured in a study of early T cells in non-severe SARS-CoV-2 infection. About the study: Unsorted whole blood bulk RNA was sequenced, with unpaired chains.

TCRdb used MiXCR to reprocess the 5' RACE reads, holding one entry per CDR3 protein. The sample contains just over 95,000 distinct CDR3 sequences, 9.5% to 12% of which appear only once. CDR3 length: 16 residues. Germline CDR1 and CDR2: KGHSH and LQKENI. The ends were cut back, 3 bases at V and 7 bases at J, with 19 bases in the middle. This clonotype was counted a few times. Source material: whole blood. The V gene is TRBV18, the J gene TRBJ2-1; D is possibly TRBD2 (7 bases). The clonotype comes from an adult who was a healthcare worker with PCR-confirmed SARS-CoV-2 infection or an uninfected control (not recorded which). The CDR3, as DNA: TGTGCCAGCTCACCCGAGGGGGGGAACTCTTTAAATGAGCAGTTCTTC. It translates to CASSPEGGNSLNEQFF.